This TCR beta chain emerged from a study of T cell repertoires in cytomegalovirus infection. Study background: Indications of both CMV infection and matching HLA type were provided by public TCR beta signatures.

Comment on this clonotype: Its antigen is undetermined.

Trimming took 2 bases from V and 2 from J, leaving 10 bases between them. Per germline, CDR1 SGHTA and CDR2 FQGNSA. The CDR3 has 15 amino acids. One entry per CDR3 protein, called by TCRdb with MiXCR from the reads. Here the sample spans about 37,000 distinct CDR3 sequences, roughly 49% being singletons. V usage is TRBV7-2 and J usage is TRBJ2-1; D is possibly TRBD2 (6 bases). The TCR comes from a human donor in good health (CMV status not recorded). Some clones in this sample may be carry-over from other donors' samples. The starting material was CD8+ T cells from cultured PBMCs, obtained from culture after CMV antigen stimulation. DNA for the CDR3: TGTGCCAGCAGCTTAAGTCGGGAGACCTACAATGAGCAGTTCTTC. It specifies CASSLSRETYNEQFF.